A selection of T cell receptor beta chains follows, all from one sample in a study of blood T cell repertoires in COVID-19. Assay used: immunoSEQ multiplex PCR; TCRdb lists only in-frame clones, some missing. Counted here are roughly 220,000 clones, around 86% occurring once; the ten biggest clones make up about a tenth. The sample taken for sequencing was peripheral blood. The receptors derive from a woman between 45 and 65 years old with COVID-19, enrolled during active disease. CDR3s include the opening cysteine and the closing phenylalanine or tryptophan. The D gene is left open where the match is weak. Clone sizes are given selectively: once, few, many, or a class where the clone is expanded.

clone_size	d_call	v_call	j_call	cdr3_aa	cdr3_nt
once	TRBD1	TRBV30	TRBJ2-3	CAWTDRGNTQYF	TGTGCCTGGACCGACAGGGGGAATACGCAGTATTTT
.	TRBD2	TRBV5-1	TRBJ2-3	CASSLALAASTDTQYF	TGCGCCAGCAGCTTGGCTCTAGCGGCTAGCACAGATACGCAGTATTTT
.	.	TRBV18	TRBJ1-1	CASSPSEQMNTEAFF	TGTGCCAGCTCACCGTCGGAGCAGATGAACACTGAAGCTTTCTTT
.	.	TRBV13	TRBJ2-7	CASSPPTGRGYEQYF	TGTGCCAGCAGCCCCCCCACAGGGCGAGGCTACGAGCAGTACTTC
few	.	TRBV6-4	TRBJ1-1	CASSETRGNTEAFF	TGTGCCAGCAGCGAGACAAGGGGGAACACTGAAGCTTTCTTT
.	TRBD1	TRBV19	TRBJ1-5	CASGDSGRAQHF	TGTGCCAGTGGGGACAGCGGTAGAGCCCAGCATTTT
once	.	TRBV11-3	TRBJ1-3	CASSLGTGPSGNTIYF	TGTGCCAGCAGCTTAGGAACAGGCCCCTCTGGAAACACCATATATTTT
.	.	TRBV2	TRBJ1-2	CASFPGRADDGYTF	TGTGCCAGCTTCCCCGGGAGGGCAGATGATGGCTACACCTTC
.	.	TRBV4-3	TRBJ2-2	CASSQDKGVVGELFF	TGCGCCAGCAGCCAAGATAAGGGGGTGGTCGGGGAGCTGTTTTTT
.	.	TRBV2	TRBJ1-6	CASSEKGRSPLHF	TGTGCCAGCAGTGAGAAGGGGCGGTCACCCCTCCACTTT
.	TRBD1	TRBV7-7	TRBJ2-1	CASSFRGQPYNEQFF	TGTGCCAGCAGCTTCCGGGGACAGCCTTACAATGAGCAGTTCTTC
.	.	TRBV7-6	TRBJ2-1	CASSLLGGAYNEQFF	TGTGCCAGCAGCTTACTGGGGGGGGCTTACAATGAGCAGTTCTTC
.	.	TRBV3-1/TRBV3-2	TRBJ1-1	CASSQVRVGTEAFF	TGTGCCAGCAGCCAAGTCAGGGTGGGAACTGAAGCTTTCTTT
.	.	TRBV27	TRBJ2-5	CASSFGGGQETQYF	TGTGCCAGCAGTTTTGGAGGAGGGCAAGAGACCCAGTACTTC
.	.	TRBV9	TRBJ2-1	CASSVGVRRSLYNEQFF	TGTGCCAGCAGCGTAGGAGTGCGGCGAAGCCTTTACAATGAGCAGTTCTTC
.	TRBD2	TRBV14	TRBJ2-2	CASSLLGGANTGELFF	TGTGCCAGCAGCCTCCTTGGGGGGGCGAACACCGGGGAGCTGTTTTTT
.	TRBD1	TRBV27	TRBJ2-2	CASSLGTGGTGELFF	TGTGCCAGCAGTTTAGGGACAGGGGGCACCGGGGAGCTGTTTTTT
many	.	TRBV28	TRBJ1-5	CASSRDIPNQPQHF	TGTGCCAGCAGCCGGGACATCCCCAATCAGCCCCAGCATTTT
.	.	TRBV10-3	TRBJ2-1	CAIGRDPGEQFF	TGTGCCATCGGGCGAGACCCGGGGGAGCAGTTCTTC
.	TRBD2	TRBV23-1	TRBJ2-1	CASSQSSLAGGPHHNEQFF	TGCGCCAGCAGTCAATCGAGCCTAGCGGGGGGGCCCCACCACAATGAGCAGTTCTTC
.	TRBD1	TRBV6-4	TRBJ1-2	CASSAEGGRSYGYTF	TGTGCCAGCAGCGCCGAAGGGGGCAGGAGCTATGGCTACACCTTC
.	TRBD1	TRBV29-1	TRBJ2-6	CSVEAQSRQGARSGANVLTF	TGCAGCGTTGAAGCCCAGAGCCGACAGGGGGCGCGGTCTGGGGCCAACGTCCTGACTTTC
.	TRBD2	TRBV7-9	TRBJ2-3	CASSRTSGGARGTDTQYF	TGTGCCAGCAGCCGGACTAGCGGGGGGGCCAGGGGCACAGATACGCAGTATTTT
.	TRBD1	TRBV9	TRBJ1-1	CASSVEGWTGNTEAFF	TGTGCCAGCAGCGTAGAGGGGTGGACAGGGAACACTGAAGCTTTCTTT
.	TRBD1	TRBV7-6	TRBJ1-5	CASSLRTGFTQPQHF	TGTGCCAGCAGCTTGAGGACAGGGTTTACTCAGCCCCAGCATTTT
.	TRBD2	TRBV10-3	TRBJ2-3	CAIMSGGTDTQYF	TGTGCCATCATGAGCGGGGGTACAGATACGCAGTATTTT
.	.	TRBV3-1/TRBV3-2	TRBJ1-5	CASSQNMIGGQPQHF	TGTGCCAGCAGCCAGAACATGATCGGGGGGCAGCCCCAGCATTTT
.	TRBD1	TRBV30	TRBJ1-6	CAWSTGQGAVKSPLHF	TGTGCCTGGAGTACCGGACAGGGGGCTGTAAAGTCACCCCTCCACTTT
.	.	TRBV5-6	TRBJ1-1	CASSDADIEAFF	TGTGCCAGCAGCGACGCGGACATTGAAGCTTTCTTT
.	.	TRBV5-6	TRBJ1-2	CASSLRPRVANYGYTF	TGTGCCAGCAGCTTGAGACCCCGGGTAGCTAACTATGGCTACACCTTC
few	.	TRBV7-9	TRBJ1-2	CASSSQPGVGYTF	TGTGCCAGCAGCTCACAACCAGGGGTCGGCTACACCTTC
few	.	TRBV3-1/TRBV3-2	TRBJ1-6	CASSQDFQGNSPLHF	TGTGCCAGCAGCCAAGATTTCCAGGGGAATTCACCCCTCCACTTT
.	TRBD2	TRBV3-1/TRBV3-2	TRBJ2-1	CASSPQLAGPSRPYNEQFF	TGTGCCAGCAGCCCCCAACTAGCGGGGCCATCTCGGCCCTACAATGAGCAGTTCTTC
.	TRBD1	TRBV6-6	TRBJ2-2	CASRIDRERTGELFF	TGTGCCAGCAGAATAGACAGGGAACGGACCGGGGAGCTGTTTTTT
.	TRBD1	TRBV5-1	TRBJ1-1	CASTTIGGTGSTEAFF	TGCGCCAGCACCACCATAGGGGGGACAGGGAGCACTGAAGCTTTCTTT
.	.	TRBV5-1	TRBJ2-3	CASSLGNAGTDTQYF	TGCGCCAGCAGCTTGGGGAATGCGGGCACAGATACGCAGTATTTT
.	TRBD2	TRBV9	TRBJ2-1	CASSAGASGGAFNEQFF	TGTGCCAGCAGCGCGGGGGCTAGCGGGGGGGCTTTCAATGAGCAGTTCTTC
.	TRBD2	TRBV19	TRBJ2-1	CASSQRLAGANEQFF	TGTGCCAGTAGTCAAAGACTAGCGGGGGCGAATGAGCAGTTCTTC
.	.	TRBV5-1	TRBJ2-3	CASGGSAGASDTQYF	TGCGCCAGCGGCGGATCGGCGGGGGCATCAGATACGCAGTATTTT
.	TRBD2	TRBV9	TRBJ2-2	CASSSRTSGVSGELFF	TGTGCCAGCAGCTCAAGGACTAGCGGGGTATCCGGGGAGCTGTTTTTT
.	.	TRBV7-2	TRBJ1-5	CASSDRREGPSNQPQHF	TGTGCCAGCAGTGACCGGCGGGAGGGGCCTAGCAATCAGCCCCAGCATTTT
.	TRBD2	TRBV6-2/TRBV6-3	TRBJ2-3	CASSSTSGGSDTQYF	TGTGCCAGCAGTTCGACTAGCGGGGGATCAGATACGCAGTATTTT
.	.	TRBV5-6	TRBJ1-5	CASSRSGVGNQPQHF	TGTGCCAGCAGCCGGTCCGGGGTTGGCAATCAGCCCCAGCATTTT
.	.	TRBV6-6	TRBJ2-7	CASSLRVAYEQYF	TGTGCCAGCAGTCTCAGGGTTGCCTACGAGCAGTACTTC
.	TRBD1	TRBV6-6	TRBJ1-1	CASSYSGGSPEAFF	TGTGCCAGCAGTTATTCAGGGGGGAGCCCTGAAGCTTTCTTT
few	TRBD1	TRBV19	TRBJ1-5	CASSISGQGDQPQHF	TGTGCCAGTAGTATATCGGGACAGGGAGATCAGCCCCAGCATTTT
.	TRBD1	TRBV9	TRBJ1-2	CASSVDPRGYGYTF	TGTGCCAGCAGCGTAGACCCCAGGGGGTATGGCTACACCTTC
.	TRBD1	TRBV30	TRBJ1-4	CAWSEDRNNEKLFF	TGTGCCTGGAGTGAGGACAGGAATAATGAAAAACTGTTTTTT
.	.	TRBV27	TRBJ1-6	CASSLAGAMNSPLHF	TGTGCCAGCAGTTTAGCAGGGGCCATGAATTCACCCCTCCACTTT
.	TRBD2	TRBV5-1	TRBJ2-7	CASSLSSGESYEQYF	TGCGCCAGCAGCTTGAGTAGCGGGGAATCCTACGAGCAGTACTTC
.	.	TRBV5-5	TRBJ2-7	CASSFVPTRAREQYF	TGTGCCAGCAGCTTCGTCCCCACGAGGGCTCGGGAGCAGTACTTC
.	.	TRBV19	TRBJ2-4	CASSITREVQYF	TGTGCCAGTAGTATAACCAGGGAAGTCCAGTACTTC